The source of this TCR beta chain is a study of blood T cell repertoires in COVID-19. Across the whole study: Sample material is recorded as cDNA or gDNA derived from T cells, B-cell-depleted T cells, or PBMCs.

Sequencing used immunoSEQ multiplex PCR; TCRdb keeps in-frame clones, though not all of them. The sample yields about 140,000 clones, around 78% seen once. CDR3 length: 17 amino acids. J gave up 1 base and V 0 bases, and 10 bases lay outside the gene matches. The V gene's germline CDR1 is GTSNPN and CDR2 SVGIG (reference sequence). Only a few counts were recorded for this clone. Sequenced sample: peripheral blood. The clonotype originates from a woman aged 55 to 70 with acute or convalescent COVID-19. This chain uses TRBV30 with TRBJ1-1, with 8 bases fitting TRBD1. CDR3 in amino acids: CAWSVRALGTGNTEAFF. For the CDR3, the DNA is TGTGCCTGGAGTGTACGTGCCCTCGGGACAGGGAACACTGAAGCTTTCTTT. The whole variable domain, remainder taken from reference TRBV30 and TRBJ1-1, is SQTIHQWPATLVQPVGSPLSLECTVEGTSNPNLYWYRQAAGRGLQLLFYSVGIGQISSEVPQNLSASRPQDRQFILSSKKLLLSDSGFYLCAWSVRALGTGNTEAFFGQGTRLTVV.